This is a list of T cell receptor beta chains from one sample in a study of shared clonotypes between healthy human individuals. The data were produced by immunoSEQ multiplex PCR, yet TCRdb's version contains in-frame clones alone and is incomplete. The sample includes roughly 770,000 clones, 95% to 97% of them seen just once. Source material: naive CD8+ T cells sorted from blood. The receptors come from a man younger than 40 in good health. The CDR3 runs from the conserved cysteine through the conserved F or W. Each record gives: D gene, V gene, J gene, clone size, CDR3 protein, CDR3 DNA. D genes are given only for firm matches. Size is stated for part of the rows, as once, few or many counts, or as a class when the clone is expanded.

TRBD1	TRBV7-9	TRBJ2-2	-	CASSHYRDRDTVELFF	TGTGCCAGCAGCCACTACCGGGACAGGGATACAGTGGAGCTGTTTTTT
-	TRBV6-5	TRBJ1-1	-	CASSSGVLNTEAFF	TGTGCCAGCAGTTCAGGGGTCTTGAACACTGAAGCTTTCTTT
-	TRBV7-6	TRBJ2-7	once	CASSLLVSYEQYF	TGTGCCAGCAGCTTATTGGTCTCCTACGAGCAGTACTTC
-	TRBV7-8	TRBJ1-1	-	CASSLEVDTGNTEAFF	TGTGCCAGCAGCTTGGAGGTTGATACAGGGAACACTGAAGCTTTCTTT
TRBD1	TRBV29-1	TRBJ2-7	-	CSVTPGQTYEQYF	TGCAGCGTTACCCCGGGACAGACCTACGAGCAGTACTTC
-	TRBV4-1	TRBJ1-3	-	CASSQVGSSGNTIYF	TGCGCCAGCAGCCAAGTAGGCAGCTCTGGAAACACCATATATTTT
-	TRBV7-2	TRBJ2-7	-	CASSLFRWGEQYF	TGTGCCAGCAGCCTCTTTAGATGGGGGGAGCAGTACTTC
-	TRBV6-1	TRBJ2-3	-	CASSELSDTQYF	TGTGCCAGCAGTGAACTGTCAGATACGCAGTATTTT
-	TRBV7-2	TRBJ2-7	-	CASSPTGTLYEQYF	TGTGCCAGCAGCCCGACAGGGACTTTATACGAGCAGTACTTC
-	TRBV2	TRBJ1-3	-	CASSEMLAGNTIYF	TGTGCCAGCAGTGAAATGTTAGCTGGAAACACCATATATTTT
TRBD2	TRBV27	TRBJ2-7	-	CASSLSFAGVDKTEQYF	TGTGCCAGCAGTTTATCCTTCGCGGGAGTTGATAAGACCGAGCAGTACTTC
-	TRBV27	TRBJ2-2	-	CASSFPGTPARELFF	TGTGCCAGCAGTTTCCCCGGGACCCCCGCCCGGGAGCTGTTTTTT
TRBD2	TRBV10-2	TRBJ2-7	-	CASKTGTSGTYEQYF	TGCGCCAGCAAGACGGGGACTAGCGGAACCTACGAGCAGTACTTC
TRBD2	TRBV7-9	TRBJ2-3	-	CASSPPFSLADTDTQYF	TGTGCCAGCAGCCCCCCCTTTAGTCTAGCGGACACAGATACGCAGTATTTT
TRBD2	TRBV27	TRBJ2-5	-	CASSFSGIGETQYF	TGTGCCAGCAGTTTTAGCGGGATCGGAGAGACCCAGTACTTC
-	TRBV7-9	TRBJ2-7	-	CASSSLGEQYF	TGTGCCAGCAGCTCGTTGGGCGAGCAGTACTTC
TRBD1	TRBV29-1	TRBJ2-4	-	CSASFRDRPNNIQYF	TGCAGCGCATCTTTCCGGGACAGGCCGAATAACATTCAGTACTTC